The rows below give T cell receptor beta chains drawn from one sample of a study of cytotoxic CD8 clonotypes in ibrutinib-treated CLL. The method was immunoSEQ multiplex PCR; TCRdb's version includes in-frame clones alone and lacks a portion of them. The sample lists about 200,000 clones, around three quarters occurring once. The sample in question was PBMCs, obtained after 24 months of ibrutinib treatment. The receptors here all came from a human donor with chronic lymphocytic leukemia. Both conserved end residues are part of each CDR3. Fields, in order: CDR3 DNA, CDR3 protein, V gene, J gene, clone size, D gene, CDR3 length. The D gene is left open where the match is weak. For some rows the clone size is stated as once, few or many, or as a class when expanded; others skip it.

TGCGCCAGCAGCTTGTACGACAGCTCCTACGAGCAGTACTTC,CASSLYDSSYEQYF,TRBV5-1,TRBJ2-7,.,.,14
TGTGCCGGGGGGGAATCCTACGAGCAGTACTTC,CAGGESYEQYF,TRBV30,TRBJ2-7,.,TRBD2,11
TGTGCCAGCAGCTTAAGGGTAGGGGGGAGTGAGCAGTTCTTC,CASSLRVGGSEQFF,TRBV11-3,TRBJ2-1,.,.,14
TGTGCCTGCCCGACGGAGCGGGATACAGATACGCAGTATTTT,CACPTERDTDTQYF,TRBV30,TRBJ2-3,.,TRBD2,14
TGTGCCATCAGTGGAGGGGGTAGCGGGAGTTGGACCCAGTACTTC,CAISGGGSGSWTQYF,TRBV10-3,TRBJ2-5,.,TRBD2,15
TGTGCCAGCAGCTTATTCCTAGCGGGTACCACTAGCACAGATACGCAGTATTTT,CASSLFLAGTTSTDTQYF,TRBV11-2,TRBJ2-3,.,TRBD2,18
TGTGCCAGTATCCGACCTCACCACTACCCGCTGGATGGAAACACCATATATTTT,CASIRPHHYPLDGNTIYF,TRBV19,TRBJ1-3,.,.,18
TGTGCCAGCAGCGTCACCACCGGGACTAGCCGTCCAGATACGCAGTATTTT,CASSVTTGTSRPDTQYF,TRBV9,TRBJ2-3,.,TRBD2,17
TGTGCCAGCAGCTTAGCCGGCTCCGGAAACATTCAGTACTTC,CASSLAGSGNIQYF,TRBV7-9,TRBJ2-4,.,.,14
TGTGCCAGCAGCCTACGATGGGCGGTGGACACCGGGGAGCTGTTTTTT,CASSLRWAVDTGELFF,TRBV7-2,TRBJ2-2,.,.,16
TGCGCCAGCAGCCCCGGGACAGGGTCCGGCGGGGAGCTGTTTTTT,CASSPGTGSGGELFF,TRBV5-1,TRBJ2-2,.,TRBD1,15
TGTGCCAGCAGCCCCGGTTTGACCTACAATGAGCAGTTCTTC,CASSPGLTYNEQFF,TRBV7-2,TRBJ2-1,.,.,14
TGTGCCAGCAGCTTAGCGGTAGCGGGAGGTGCCGGGGAGCTGTTTTTT,CASSLAVAGGAGELFF,TRBV11-1,TRBJ2-2,.,TRBD2,16
TGTGCCAGCAGTGCCCCAGGAGGGGGCTACACCTTC,CASSAPGGGYTF,TRBV27,TRBJ1-2,.,.,12
TGCGCCAGCAGCTTGGCCTCTCATAGAGGGGTCTACAATGAGCAGTTCTTC,CASSLASHRGVYNEQFF,TRBV5-1,TRBJ2-1,.,.,17
TGTGCCAGCAATAGGGGACCTAGAGAGACCCAGTACTTC,CASNRGPRETQYF,TRBV6-5,TRBJ2-5,.,.,13
TGTGCCAGCAGCGTAGGGGGTAGCCCCGGCTCCTACAATGAGCAGTTCTTC,CASSVGGSPGSYNEQFF,TRBV9,TRBJ2-1,.,.,17
TGTGCCAGCAGGGGGGACATTACGAACACCGGGGAGCTGTTTTTT,CASRGDITNTGELFF,TRBV7-2,TRBJ2-2,once,.,15
TGTGCCAGCAGTCCCGCGGCCAGCGGGATCAGCAATGAGCAGTTCTTC,CASSPAASGISNEQFF,TRBV27,TRBJ2-1,.,TRBD2,16
TGTGCCAGCAGAACAGGACTAGGGGGTAATGAGCAGTTCTTC,CASRTGLGGNEQFF,TRBV25-1,TRBJ2-1,once,.,14
TGTGCCAGCAGCGAAGGAGGGTTCGGCAATCAGCCCCAGCATTTT,CASSEGGFGNQPQHF,TRBV5-4,TRBJ1-5,.,.,15
TGTGCCAGCAGTTCAGGGGGCAATGAGCAGTTCTTC,CASSSGGNEQFF,TRBV7-3,TRBJ2-1,few,TRBD1,12
TGTGCCAGCAGTCCCTCCGTAGGAGATACGCAGTATTTT,CASSPSVGDTQYF,TRBV27,TRBJ2-3,.,.,13
TGTGCCAGTAGAGCCACGGGACAGGGTACCTACGAGCAGTACTTC,CASRATGQGTYEQYF,TRBV19,TRBJ2-7,few,TRBD1,15
TGTGCCAGCAGCCATGGGACAGGGAGGACTGAAGCTTTCTTT,CASSHGTGRTEAFF,TRBV4-2,TRBJ1-1,.,TRBD1,14
TGTGCCAGCAGCAAAAGGACAGGGGGCGACTATGGCTACACCTTC,CASSKRTGGDYGYTF,TRBV7-2,TRBJ1-2,few,TRBD1,15
TGTGCCAGCAGCTTATTCCCCAACGAGCAGTACTTC,CASSLFPNEQYF,TRBV7-2,TRBJ2-7,.,.,12
TGCGCCAGCAGCCAAACTTGGCCCTTCGCCGGGGAGCTGTTTTTT,CASSQTWPFAGELFF,TRBV4-3,TRBJ2-2,.,.,15
TGTGCCAGCAGCGAGGGTCCTACCGAGCAGTTCTTC,CASSEGPTEQFF,TRBV27,TRBJ2-1,few,.,12
TGTGCCAGCAGCTTTATCCGGGTACCCGAGCAGTACTTC,CASSFIRVPEQYF,TRBV7-2,TRBJ2-7,.,.,13
TGTGCTAGCAGCTTCGCCCAGGGTTCCTACGAGCAGTACTTC,CASSFAQGSYEQYF,TRBV7-7,TRBJ2-7,few,.,14
TGTGCCAGCAGCGGCCGAGGGCTAGCCACCTCCTACAATGAGCAGTTCTTC,CASSGRGLATSYNEQFF,TRBV5-6,TRBJ2-1,.,.,17
TGTGCCAGCAGTGAGCCCCGGGACAGCCCCGGGGAGCTGTTTTTT,CASSEPRDSPGELFF,TRBV25-1,TRBJ2-2,.,TRBD1,15
TGTGCCAGCAGTGACTCGCGAGCCAGCACAGATACGCAGTATTTT,CASSDSRASTDTQYF,TRBV6-4,TRBJ2-3,.,.,15
TGTGCCAGTAGTATTGGGCTGTCCTACGAGCAGTACTTC,CASSIGLSYEQYF,TRBV19,TRBJ2-7,few,.,13
TGTGCCAGCAGCGCGGACAGACCGAACACCGGGGAGCTGTTTTTT,CASSADRPNTGELFF,TRBV7-2,TRBJ2-2,.,.,15
TGTGCCTGGAGTCTTGGGTCCTACGAGCAGTACTTC,CAWSLGSYEQYF,TRBV30,TRBJ2-7,.,.,12
TGTGCCAGTAGTACGGCCGCGGGGACCGGGGAGCTGTTTTTT,CASSTAAGTGELFF,TRBV19,TRBJ2-2,once,.,14
TGTGCCAGCAGTGAAGGAATGGGGGCCGGGAACACTGAAGCTTTCTTT,CASSEGMGAGNTEAFF,TRBV6-1,TRBJ1-1,once,.,16
TGTGCCAGCTCACCATCGACGGGGAACTATGGCTACACCTTC,CASSPSTGNYGYTF,TRBV18,TRBJ1-2,.,.,14
TGTGCCAGCAGTGGAGTGGCGGGGACCACAGATACGCAGTATTTT,CASSGVAGTTDTQYF,TRBV2,TRBJ2-3,.,.,15
TGTGCCAGCAGTGGGTTACTAGCGGGGGGTATGGACGAGCAGTACTTC,CASSGLLAGGMDEQYF,TRBV6-1,TRBJ2-7,.,TRBD2,16
TGCGCCAGCAGCCAAGACAGCGGTGAAAAACTGTTTTTT,CASSQDSGEKLFF,TRBV4-1,TRBJ1-4,few,.,13
TGTGCCAGCAGCGCCGAGCGCAACTCCTACGAGCAGTACTTC,CASSAERNSYEQYF,TRBV4-2,TRBJ2-7,.,.,14
TGTGCCAGCAGCCCTTCCACAACGGGGATCACAGATACGCAGTATTTT,CASSPSTTGITDTQYF,TRBV11-2,TRBJ2-3,medium-sized,.,16
TGTGCCAGCAGCTCCCTAGCGGGAGTTTTAAGGCAGTTCTTC,CASSSLAGVLRQFF,TRBV7-2,TRBJ2-1,.,TRBD2,14
TGTGCCAGCAGCCCCCTCCCGGGAGGGGTCACAGATACGCAGTATTTT,CASSPLPGGVTDTQYF,TRBV7-3,TRBJ2-3,.,TRBD2,16
TGTGCCACCAGCAGAGATCGGGTGGGGTACGAGCAGTACTTC,CATSRDRVGYEQYF,TRBV15,TRBJ2-7,.,.,14
TGCGCCAGCAGCCCGTCGCGGGCTTTTGGCTACACCTTC,CASSPSRAFGYTF,TRBV4-3,TRBJ1-2,.,.,13
TGCAGCGTTAAGGGACGTTACAATGAGCAGTTCTTC,CSVKGRYNEQFF,TRBV29-1,TRBJ2-1,.,.,12
TGTGCCAGCAGCTACCAGCGGGGGAGCCAAGAGACCCAGTACTTC,CASSYQRGSQETQYF,TRBV7-2,TRBJ2-5,.,TRBD2,15
TGTGCCAGCAGCCACGGACAGGGGGGATACAATGAGCAGTTCTTC,CASSHGQGGYNEQFF,TRBV5-4,TRBJ2-1,.,TRBD1,15
TGCAGCGTTCGTCTAGCGGGGCTAGAGACCCAGTACTTC,CSVRLAGLETQYF,TRBV29-1,TRBJ2-5,.,TRBD2,13
TGTGCCAGCAGCTTTGGGTCACAGGGGGTCTTTGGAAACACCATATATTTT,CASSFGSQGVFGNTIYF,TRBV5-6,TRBJ1-3,.,TRBD1,17
TGTGCCAGCAGTGCGGAAACCTATGGCTACACCTTC,CASSAETYGYTF,TRBV2,TRBJ1-2,.,.,12